These 2 T cell receptor beta chains were all obtained from the same sample, sequenced in a study of breast tumors, draining lymph nodes, adjacent tissues. TCRdb processed the multiplex PCR reads anew with MiXCR; each CDR3 protein has one entry. The sample records fewer than 250,000 distinct CDR3 sequences, roughly 30% being singletons. Breast cancer patients provided tissue from their axillary draining lymph nodes. The sample taken for sequencing was axillary lymph node tissue. The receptors shown here come from a female donor with breast cancer. Some clones in this sample may be carry-over from other donors' samples.

This clonotype came up a few times. The chain recombines TRBV25-1 with TRBJ2-3; 10 bases are a match to TRBD2. This CDR3 is built from 18 residues. Germline V gives CDR1 MGHDK, CDR2 SYGVNS. V shed 3 bases and J 8 bases; nucleotides not matched to a gene: 17. CDR3 region: CASSEDDLSGRVGGTQYF. The DNA for the CDR3 is TGTGCCAGCAGTGAGGACGACCTCAGCGGGAGGGTGGGTGGTACGCAGTATTTT.

The sample holds many counts of this clonotype. The chain employs TRBV11-2 and TRBJ2-5, with 14 bases aligning to TRBD2. This CDR3 has 15 amino acids. Looked up from germline, CDR1 is SGHAT and CDR2 is FQNNGV. With V trimmed by 5 bases and J by 3 bases, 2 bases remained unmatched. CDR3 coding DNA: TGTGCCAGCAGCACGGGACTAGCGGGAGAAGAGACCCAGTACTTC. Protein sequence: CASSTGLAGEETQYF.